This entry lists 4 T cell receptor beta chains sequenced from one sample in a study of cytomegalovirus exposure and HLA in healthy donors. Both 60 Vbeta primers and 13 Jbeta primers went into the PCR. Libraries were prepared by immunoSEQ multiplex PCR; TCRdb keeps only in-frame clonotypes and omits some of them. The data show roughly 120,000 clones, about three quarters seen once. The sequenced sample was PBMCs. These receptors all come from a man aged 55 to 70 in good health and CMV-seropositive.

As to this clone: A junction end diverges from the germline sequence, so it may reflect a read error. This chain joins TRBV28 and TRBJ2-4; TRBD2 matches at 9 bases. CDR1 and CDR2 from the germline V gene are MDHEN and SYDVKM. The CDR3 runs 17 residues. CDR3 DNA: TGTGCCAGCAGCTCTGAGGAAACGACTAGCGGCAAAAACAGTCAGTACTTC. Translation: CASSSEETTSGKNSQYF. The whole variable domain, filled in from reference TRBV28 and TRBJ2-4, reads DVKVTQSSRYLVKRTGEKVFLECVQDMDHENMFWYRQDPGLGLRLIYFSYDVKMKEKGDIPEGYSVSREKKERFSLILESASTNQTSMYLCASSSEETTSGKNSQYFGAGTRLSVL.

This clone was detected once. The genes are TRBV5-4 and TRBJ1-1, with a weak D call TRBD1 (5 bases). This CDR3 region has 16 residues. Between the trimmed V and J ends, which lost 3 bases and 1 base, there was a span of 16 bases. CDR1 is SGHNT and CDR2 is YYREEE in the germline V gene (reference sequence). Written as DNA, the CDR3 is TGTGCCAGCAGCTCGGCAGGGAATTTTTGGAACACTGAAGCTTTCTTT. This sequence encodes CASSSAGNFWNTEAFF.

The chain has TRBV27 and TRBJ1-4, with a possible D match to TRBD1 (5 bases). In germline, CDR1 is MNHEY, CDR2 SMNVEV (reference sequence). V lost 2 bases, J lost 4 bases, and 8 bases lay in between. There are 14 residues in the CDR3. CDR3 residues: CASSLQGSNEKLFF. The CDR3 DNA follows: TGTGCCAGCAGTTTACAGGGTAGTAATGAAAAACTGTTTTTT.

This clone was observed a handful of times. V is TRBV6-1 and J is TRBJ1-1; 8 positions match TRBD1. The CDR3 extends over 14 amino acids. Unmatched junction bases numbered 4, after V lost 2 bases and J lost 5 bases. Germline V CDR1 and CDR2: MNHNS, SASEGT. CDR3 in amino acids: CASSETGGGTEAFF. The CDR3 DNA follows: TGTGCCAGCAGTGAAACAGGGGGTGGGACTGAAGCTTTCTTT.